Following are 21 T cell receptor beta chains from one sample sequenced in a study of blood T cell repertoires in COVID-19. Here immunoSEQ multiplex PCR was the method, and the copy in TCRdb shows in-frame clones only, minus some. The data contain roughly 120,000 clones, 80% of them seen just once; the ten biggest clones take up roughly 4.7%. The sequenced sample consisted of peripheral blood. The receptors originated from a human donor in a cohort sampled during active or convalescent COVID-19.

The chain has TRBV19 and TRBJ1-1; TRBD1 matches at 8 bases. Per germline, CDR1 LNHDA and CDR2 SQIVND (reference sequence). CDR3 length equals 14 residues. V lost 7 bases and J lost 1; bases outside the gene matches: 5. The CDR3 region is CASKDRERNTEAFF. CDR3 sequence (DNA): TGTGCCAGTAAGGACAGGGAGAGGAACACTGAAGCTTTCTTT.

The J gene is TRBJ2-7, the V gene TRBV7-2; 11 bases are shared with TRBD2. Germline V lookup: CDR1 SGHTA, CDR2 FQGNSA. The CDR3 is made up of 16 amino acids. V gave up 4 bases and J gave up 0 bases; unmatched junction bases: 5. CDR3 amino acids: CASSYLAGGTSYEQYF. Written as DNA, the CDR3 is TGTGCCAGCAGCTACCTAGCGGGAGGAACCTCCTACGAGCAGTACTTC.

The V and J genes are TRBV3-1 (or the pseudogene TRBV3-2) and TRBJ2-5; no clear D gene. This CDR3 comprises 16 residues. Germline V lookup: CDR1 LGHDT, CDR2 YNNKEL (reference sequence). V lost 0 bases, J lost 7 bases, and 18 bases lay in between. CDR3 sequence (DNA): TGTGCCAGCAGCCAAGATGCCGGCTGGCCCACGGGGACCCAGTACTTC. Translation: CASSQDAGWPTGTQYF.

V and J are TRBV7-6 and TRBJ1-1; 8 nucleotides agree with TRBD1. In germline, CDR1 is SGHVS, CDR2 FNYEAQ. The CDR3 is 15 residues long. Trimming at V came to 1 base and at J to 5 bases, leaving 6 bases not matched to a gene. Here the CDR3 DNA reads TGTGCCAGCAGCTTAGACCAGACAGGGGATACTGAAGCTTTCTTT. As protein: CASSLDQTGDTEAFF.

The chain links TRBV7-2 to TRBJ2-5; 7 bases map to TRBD2. V was clipped by 5 bases and J by 5 bases; unmatched bases: 11. Germline loops: CDR1 SGHTA, CDR2 FQGNSA. CDR3 length: 15 residues. Here the CDR3 DNA reads TGTGCCAGCAGCCCCCTGGGAAGCGGGACCGAGACCCAGTACTTC. Its translation is CASSPLGSGTETQYF. The full variable domain, its missing parts supplied by reference TRBV7-2 and TRBJ2-5, is GAGVSQSPSNKVTEKGKDVELRCDPISGHTALYWYRQSLGQGLEFLIYFQGNSAPDKSGLPSDRFSAERTGGSVSTLTIQRTQQEDSAVYLCASSPLGSGTETQYFGPGTRLLVL.

The chain uses TRBV5-1 and TRBJ2-3; possibly TRBD1 for D (6 bases). This CDR3 spans 13 amino acids. The ends were cut back, 0 bases at V and 12 bases at J, with 14 bases in the middle. The germline V gene encodes CDR1 SGHRS and CDR2 YFSETQ. The CDR3 bases are TGCGCCAGCAGCTTGGGGACAGAGACTCGCCAGTATTTT. This encodes CASSLGTETRQYF. The full variable domain, its missing parts supplied by reference TRBV5-1 and TRBJ2-3, is KAGVTQTPRYLIKTRGQQVTLSCSPISGHRSVSWYQQTPGQGLQFLFEYFSETQRNKGNFPGRFSGRQFSNSRSEMNVSTLELGDSALYLCASSLGTETRQYFGPGTRLTVL.

CDR3 nucleotide sequence: TGTGCCAGCAGTTATAGAGCGGGTACCTACACAGATACGCAGTATTTT. Protein product: CASSYRAGTYTDTQYF. The chain combines TRBV6-5 with TRBJ2-3; D is possibly TRBD2 (6 bases). This CDR3 is 16 amino acids long. V was shortened by 3 bases and J by 2 bases, with 15 bases between the two germline ends. CDR1 is MNHEY and CDR2 is SVGAGI in the germline V gene.

The chain joins TRBV28 to TRBJ2-3; 8 bases map to TRBD2. The CDR3 is 15 amino acids. In germline, CDR1 is MDHEN, CDR2 SYDVKM. After removal of 8 bases from V and 0 bases from J, the junction contained 7 bases not matched to a gene. The CDR3 nucleotides are TGTGCCAGCCAATTTAGCGGGACCAGCACAGATACGCAGTATTTT. Translation gives CASQFSGTSTDTQYF. The full variable domain, with the rest looked up from reference TRBV28 and TRBJ2-3, is DVKVTQSSRYLVKRTGEKVFLECVQDMDHENMFWYRQDPGLGLRLIYFSYDVKMKEKGDIPEGYSVSREKKERFSLILESASTNQTSMYLCASQFSGTSTDTQYFGPGTRLTVL.

The chain employs TRBV5-4 and TRBJ1-1; perhaps TRBD1 as D (6 bases). Between the trimmed V and J ends, which lost 3 bases and 0 bases, there was a span of 9 bases. The CDR3 is made up of 14 amino acids. Per germline, CDR1 SGHNT and CDR2 YYREEE (reference sequence). The CDR3 nucleotides read TGTGCCAGCAGCTACACAGGGTTGAACACTGAAGCTTTCTTT. Protein product: CASSYTGLNTEAFF.

In this sample, this clone turned up a few times. The chain couples TRBV18 to TRBJ2-7, with D perhaps matching TRBD2 (6 bases). Germline loops: CDR1 KGHSH, CDR2 LQKENI. The CDR3 consists of 14 residues. V lost 3 bases and J 7 bases, leaving 16 bases between the germline ends. CDR3 in amino acids: CASSPSSGFGEQYF. CDR3 DNA: TGTGCCAGCTCACCGAGCAGCGGGTTTGGGGAGCAGTACTTC.

The chain recombines TRBV7-2 with TRBJ2-6, with D possibly TRBD1 on 5 matching bases. Trimming cost V 6 bases and J 2 bases, with 11 bases left between them. CDR1 is SGHTA, CDR2 FQGNSA, per germline. The length of the CDR3 is 15 residues. CDR3 bases: TGTGCCAGCAGTATCAGGGTTCCTGGGGCCAACGTCCTGACTTTC. Amino acid sequence: CASSIRVPGANVLTF.

In this sample, this clone turned up once. The gene calls are TRBV19 and TRBJ1-2; D remains ambiguous. Trimming removed 3 bases at V and 2 bases at J, with 10 bases between. Germline CDR1 reads LNHDA; CDR2 reads SQIVND (reference sequence). CDR3 length equals 14 residues. As DNA, the CDR3 is TGTGCCAGTAGTATGATAAGTCGGAACTATGGCTACACCTTC. This sequence encodes CASSMISRNYGYTF. The full variable domain, its missing parts supplied by reference TRBV19 and TRBJ1-2, is DGGITQSPKYLFRKEGQNVTLSCEQNLNHDAMYWYRQDPGQGLRLIYYSQIVNDFQKGDIAEGYSVSREKKESFPLTVTSAQKNPTAFYLCASSMISRNYGYTFGSGTRLTVV.

The CDR3 DNA reads TGTGCCAGAGGACTGAAGGATACGCAGTATTTT. Its protein product is CARGLKDTQYF. This chain links TRBV2 with TRBJ2-3, with D possibly being TRBD2 (5 bases). The germline V and J ends were trimmed by 9 bases and 6 bases, with 10 bases remaining between them. CDR3 size: 11 residues. Germline CDR1 is SNHLY and CDR2 is FYNNEI.

This chain joins TRBV15 and TRBJ1-1, with D perhaps TRBD1 (5 bases). Germline V gene sequence: CDR1 LNHNV, CDR2 YYDKDF (reference sequence). This CDR3 contains 15 residues. V dropped 1 base and J dropped 1 base, with 10 bases sitting between them. This chain's CDR3 is CATSRAWGRNTEAFF. The CDR3 nucleotides read TGTGCCACCAGCAGAGCATGGGGCCGGAACACTGAAGCTTTCTTT.

This rearrangement joins TRBV7-2 to TRBJ2-7; D gene ambiguous. Deletions cut 3 bases from V and 0 bases from J, with 9 bases between. The CDR3 consists of 14 residues. Germline lookup yields CDR1 SGHTA and CDR2 FQGNSA. CDR3 protein: CASSFNTHSYEQYF. CDR3 coding DNA: TGTGCCAGCAGCTTCAACACCCACTCCTACGAGCAGTACTTC.

This clone was seen more than once but under ten times. The V and J genes are TRBV6-6 and TRBJ1-2; D is perhaps TRBD1 (6 bases). CDR3 length: 13 residues. Germline CDR1 is MNHNY and CDR2 is SVGAGI (reference sequence). V was clipped by 6 bases and J by 8 bases, with 16 bases between them. CDR3 loop: CASRPGTPSGYTF. Written as DNA, the CDR3 is TGTGCCAGCAGGCCTGGGACACCCTCCGGCTACACCTTC.

The V gene is TRBV19, the J gene TRBJ1-6, with TRBD1 as a possible D gene (5 bases). The germline V and J ends were trimmed by 3 bases and 7 bases, with 10 bases remaining between them. The CDR3 is 14 amino acids. Germline V gene data show CDR1 as LNHDA and CDR2 as SQIVND (reference sequence). CDR3 nucleotide sequence: TGTGCCAGTAGTATGAAGACAGCCAATTCACCCCTCCACTTT. Protein: CASSMKTANSPLHF.

This sequence joins TRBV4-1 and TRBJ1-1; 8 nucleotides align to TRBD1. V was pared by 1 base and J by 6 bases, with 7 bases of the junction left unmatched. The CDR3 loop spans 15 amino acids. In germline, CDR1 is MGHRA, CDR2 YSYEKL. CDR3 sequence: CASSQGGQGLSEAFF. The CDR3 DNA follows: TGCGCCAGCAGCCAAGGCGGACAGGGCCTTTCTGAAGCTTTCTTT.

The rearrangement uses TRBV5-1 and TRBJ2-5, with TRBD1 as a possible D gene (5 bases). The CDR3 sequence is 14 residues long. Germline assignment: CDR1 SGHRS and CDR2 YFSETQ. The V and J ends lost 2 bases and 2 bases respectively, with 10 bases between them. CDR3 nucleotides: TGCGCCAGCAGCTTAGACAGCATGCAAGAGACCCAGTACTTC. It specifies CASSLDSMQETQYF.

V gene TRBV27 combines with J gene TRBJ2-1; possible D gene TRBD1, 6 bases. CDR1 and CDR2 from the germline V gene are MNHEY and SMNVEV (reference sequence). With 3 bases removed from V and 7 bases from J, the gap between germline ends came to 13 bases. The CDR3 has 14 amino acids. CDR3 region: CASSFLDSRNEQFF. In nucleotides, the CDR3 is TGTGCCAGCAGTTTCTTGGACAGCCGAAATGAGCAGTTCTTC.

V usage is TRBV24-1 and J usage is TRBJ2-6, with TRBD1 matching over 10 bases. In germline, CDR1 is KGHDR, CDR2 SFDVKD. The CDR3 runs 18 residues. V shed 9 bases, J shed 0 bases, and the junction held 10 bases outside the gene matches. The CDR3 nucleotides are TGTGCCACCGCCCCTGGACAGGGGGTTTCCTCTGGGGCCAACGTCCTGACTTTC. Encoded protein: CATAPGQGVSSGANVLTF.